Below are 9 T cell receptor beta chains sequenced from a single sample in a study of blood T cell repertoires in COVID-19. Data came from immunoSEQ multiplex PCR; TCRdb stores just in-frame clones and leaves some out. The sample lists 200,000 to 300,000 clones, over 80% occurring once. Input material: peripheral blood. These receptors all come from a woman aged 40 to 55 who had recovered from COVID-19.

In its sample, this clone was seen once. The genes are TRBV2 and TRBJ2-2, with a weak D call TRBD1 (7 bases). V gave up 7 bases and J gave up 4 bases, with 13 bases separating them. Per germline, CDR1 SNHLY and CDR2 FYNNEI. CDR3 length equals 14 residues. The CDR3 sequence: CASKEQGGTGELFF. CDR3 in DNA: TGTGCCAGCAAGGAGCAGGGGGGCACCGGGGAGCTGTTTTTT. The whole variable domain, remainder taken from reference TRBV2 and TRBJ2-2, is EPEVTQTPSHQVTQMGQEVILRCVPISNHLYFYWYRQILGQKVEFLVSFYNNEISEKSEIFDDQFSVERPDGSNFTLKIRSTKLEDSAMYFCASKEQGGTGELFFGEGSRLTVL.

The chain employs TRBV25-1 and TRBJ2-1, with 8 bases that match TRBD1. Germline V gene lookup returns CDR1 MGHDK and CDR2 SYGVNS. After removal of 3 bases from V and 2 bases from J, the junction contained 3 bases not matched to a gene. The CDR3 is 15 residues long. CDR3 region: CASSESGGPYNEQFF. CDR3 bases: TGTGCCAGCAGTGAGTCAGGGGGCCCCTACAATGAGCAGTTCTTC.

This clone was seen once. J is TRBJ2-5 and V is TRBV9; TRBD1 agrees at 9 bases. Germline assignment: CDR1 SGDLS and CDR2 YYNGEE. The CDR3 has 15 residues. Unmatched junction bases numbered 9, after V lost 4 bases and J lost 5 bases. CDR3 in amino acids: CASSPRQGVGETQYF. In DNA, the CDR3 is TGTGCCAGCAGCCCTCGACAGGGGGTAGGCGAGACCCAGTACTTC.

This clone was detected only a few times. The rearrangement links TRBV2 to TRBJ1-3, with a tentative D call TRBD1 (5 bases). This CDR3 is built from 17 residues. V lost 1 base and J 0 bases, leaving 13 bases between the germline ends. CDR1 SNHLY and CDR2 FYNNEI come from the germline V gene. CDR3 sequence reads: CASSEVGGPRSGNTIYF. The CDR3 DNA reads TGTGCCAGCAGTGAAGTGGGGGGTCCCCGCTCTGGAAACACCATATATTTT.

This clone was seen only a few times. The rearrangement joins TRBV3-1 (or the pseudogene TRBV3-2) to TRBJ2-2, with 10 bases lining up with TRBD1. From germline, CDR1 is LGHDT and CDR2 YNNKEL (reference sequence). This CDR3 is built from 18 residues. The trim removed 4 bases at V and 4 bases at J, leaving 12 bases unmatched. CDR3 sequence: CASSPWGIRTGGTGELFF. The CDR3 nucleotides are TGTGCCAGCAGCCCGTGGGGGATAAGGACAGGGGGCACCGGGGAGCTGTTTTTT.

The chain carries TRBV28 and TRBJ1-2; D not resolved. CDR3 length: 14 residues. Per the germline V gene, CDR1 is MDHEN and CDR2 is SYDVKM. V gave up 5 bases and J gave up 8 bases, with 18 bases separating them. The CDR3 spells CASSRGDGAGGYTF. CDR3 sequence (DNA): TGTGCCAGCAGTCGGGGAGATGGCGCGGGAGGCTACACCTTC.

This sequence joins TRBV4-2 and TRBJ1-4, with 8 nucleotides matching TRBD1. The CDR3 sequence is 16 residues long. V dropped 1 base and J dropped 5; count of bases not matched to a gene: 6. Germline lookup yields CDR1 LGHNA and CDR2 YNFKEQ. The CDR3 nucleotides are TGTGCCAGCAGCCAAGCCAGCAGGGGGCTGAATGAAAAACTGTTTTTT. As protein: CASSQASRGLNEKLFF.

The CDR3 spells CASSGISGVWYEQYF. The CDR3 DNA follows: TGTGCCAGCAGTGGTATTAGCGGGGTGTGGTACGAGCAGTACTTC. The chain couples TRBV2 to TRBJ2-7, with TRBD2 identical over 8 bases. The CDR3 consists of 15 residues. Trimming at V came to 4 bases and at J to 4 bases, leaving 9 bases not matched to a gene. CDR1 is SNHLY and CDR2 is FYNNEI in the germline V gene.

This rearrangement joins TRBV12-3 or TRBV12-4 to TRBJ1-5; D gene ambiguous. The CDR3 extends over 12 amino acids. Trimming shortened V by 2 bases and J by 6 bases, and 5 bases separated the two germline ends. The CDR3 DNA follows: TGTGCCAGCAGTTTATTGAGTCAGCCCCAGCATTTT. It translates to CASSLLSQPQHF.